What follows are 14 T cell receptor beta chains derived from one specimen sequenced in a study of blood T cells in healthy people across ages. Together with a sample-barcoded 5' primer, a J-beta primer mix was included in a second PCR lasting about 6 to 12 cycles. TCRdb independently ran MiXCR on the 5' RACE reads; one entry per CDR3 protein. The repertoire holds hundreds of thousands of distinct CDR3 sequences, with 40% to 50% as singletons. Specimen: blood. These receptors were taken from a man aged 60 to 69 in good health.

This chain uses TRBV6-2 or TRBV6-3 with TRBJ1-5; D ambiguous. The V gene lost 6 bases and the J gene lost 5 bases, with 8 bases spanning the gap. This CDR3 comprises 12 residues. The germline V gene has CDR1 MNHEY and CDR2 SVGEGT. The DNA of the CDR3 is TGTGCCAGCAGCGACCCGGATCAGCCCCAGCATTTT. As protein: CASSDPDQPQHF.

Here the CDR3 reads CASRDGNGYEQYF. CDR3 in DNA: TGTGCCAGCCGAGACGGGAATGGCTACGAGCAGTACTTC. V gene TRBV6-2 or TRBV6-3 combines with J gene TRBJ2-7; D perhaps matches TRBD2 (5 bases). The CDR3 length is 13 residues. Germline CDR1 and CDR2: MNHEY and SVGEGT. Deletions cut 8 bases from V and 3 bases from J, with 14 bases between.

CDR3 residues: CSARRAGVGTDTQYF. In DNA form, the CDR3 reads TGCAGTGCTAGAAGGGCAGGGGTGGGTACAGATACGCAGTATTTT. The genes are TRBV20-1 and TRBJ2-3; D may be TRBD1 (6 bases). The V end was cut by 2 bases, the J end by 3 bases, with 15 bases between. The germline V gene has CDR1 DFQATT and CDR2 SNEGSKA (reference sequence). The CDR3 length is 15 residues.

This sequence joins TRBV7-2 and TRBJ2-7; no clear D. CDR3 length equals 13 residues. Germline CDR1 and CDR2: SGHTA and FQGNSA. Trimming stripped 6 bases from V and 7 bases from J, with 16 bases between. The CDR3 protein is CASSPDQLGEQYF. The CDR3 nucleotides are TGTGCCAGCAGTCCGGACCAGCTCGGGGAGCAGTACTTC.

This clonotype was seen many times. The chain couples TRBV27 to TRBJ2-3, with D tentatively TRBD1 or TRBD2 (5 bases each). Germline CDR1 reads MNHEY; CDR2 reads SMNVEV (reference sequence). The CDR3 is 15 residues long. V lost 3 bases and J 9 bases, leaving 19 bases between the germline ends. This CDR3 reads CASSFAGTSAETQYF. The CDR3 nucleotides are TGTGCCAGCAGTTTTGCAGGGACCTCAGCGGAGACGCAGTATTTT.

This clonotype was counted once. The junction differs from germline at one of its ends, possibly a read error. The chain recombines TRBV6-5 with TRBJ2-2; possibly TRBD1 or TRBD2 for D (5 bases each). The CDR3 is 14 residues long. Germline values: CDR1 MNHEY, CDR2 SVGAGI. CDR3 sequence (DNA): TGTGCCAGCAGTTATGGCGTTAACACCGGGGACCTGTTTTTT. This gives the protein CASSYGVNTGDLFF.

This clonotype has just a few counts. The genes are TRBV28 and TRBJ2-7, with 12 bases fitting TRBD1. In germline, CDR1 is MDHEN, CDR2 SYDVKM. CDR3 length: 15 amino acids. V gave up 3 bases and J gave up 6 bases; unmatched junction bases: 6. The DNA of the CDR3 is TGTGCCAGCAGTTTGGGTGGGACAGGGGGCCGCGAGCAGTACTTC. The encoded protein is CASSLGGTGGREQYF.

There are a few counts of this clonotype. The chain has TRBV18 and TRBJ2-1; D is ambiguous. Trimming left V 2 bases short and J 9 bases short, with 8 bases between. Germline V CDR1 and CDR2: KGHSH, LQKENI. This CDR3 has 12 residues. In nucleotides, the CDR3 is TGTGCCAGCTCACCATTGGGTAGTGAGCAGTTCTTC. Translated: CASSPLGSEQFF.

This chain connects TRBV20-1 to TRBJ1-2; possible D gene TRBD1, 6 bases. The CDR3 consists of 12 residues. Trimming removed 5 bases from V and 5 bases from J, with 12 bases in between. Germline lookup yields CDR1 DFQATT and CDR2 SNEGSKA (reference sequence). The CDR3 nucleotides are TGCAGTGCTCTGGGGGCAGGGTATGGCTACACCTTC. This encodes CSALGAGYGYTF.

The chain uses TRBV25-1 and TRBJ2-7, with D unresolved. The CDR3 length is 12 residues. CDR1 and CDR2 (germline): MGHDK, SYGVNS. Trimming removed 0 bases at V and 3 bases at J, with 3 bases between. In DNA, the CDR3 is TGTGCCAGCAGTGAATACGTCTACGAGCAGTACTTC. Its protein product is CASSEYVYEQYF.

This clonotype has a handful of counts. The V gene is TRBV5-1, the J gene TRBJ2-3; no definite D call. Looked up from germline, CDR1 is SGHRS and CDR2 is YFSETQ. The CDR3 sequence is 15 residues long. V was trimmed by 4 bases and J by 3 bases, leaving 15 bases between them. CDR3 loop: CASSTQGESTDTQYF. Here the CDR3 DNA reads TGCGCCAGCAGCACGCAAGGCGAAAGTACAGATACGCAGTATTTT.

This clonotype was detected only once. The genes are TRBV11-3 and TRBJ2-4, with D possibly being TRBD1 or TRBD2 (5 bases each). The J call may be mistaken, given a closer DNA end match to TRBJ2-7. The germline V gene encodes CDR1 SGHNT and CDR2 YENEEA. The length of the CDR3 is 17 residues. CDR3 nucleotides: TGTGCCAGCAGCTTAGTTCGGGGCACATCACGCTCCTACGAGCAGTACTTC. This codes for CASSLVRGTSRSYEQYF.

This sequence joins TRBV15 and TRBJ2-1; D not resolved. Per germline, CDR1 LNHNV and CDR2 YYDKDF (reference sequence). Trimming took 0 bases from V and 9 from J, leaving 12 bases between them. CDR3 length equals 14 residues. This CDR3 is CATSRDQLRGEQFF. The CDR3 nucleotides are TGTGCCACCAGCAGAGACCAATTGCGTGGTGAGCAGTTCTTC.

A few counts support this clonotype. This chain connects TRBV5-1 to TRBJ2-7; D unclear. Trimming pared 0 bases from V and 5 bases from J, leaving 9 bases between. There are 13 residues in the CDR3. CDR1 SGHRS and CDR2 YFSETQ come from the germline V gene. The CDR3, as DNA: TGCGCCAGCAGCTTGGGAGGAGATCACGAGCAGTACTTC. This translates into CASSLGGDHEQYF.